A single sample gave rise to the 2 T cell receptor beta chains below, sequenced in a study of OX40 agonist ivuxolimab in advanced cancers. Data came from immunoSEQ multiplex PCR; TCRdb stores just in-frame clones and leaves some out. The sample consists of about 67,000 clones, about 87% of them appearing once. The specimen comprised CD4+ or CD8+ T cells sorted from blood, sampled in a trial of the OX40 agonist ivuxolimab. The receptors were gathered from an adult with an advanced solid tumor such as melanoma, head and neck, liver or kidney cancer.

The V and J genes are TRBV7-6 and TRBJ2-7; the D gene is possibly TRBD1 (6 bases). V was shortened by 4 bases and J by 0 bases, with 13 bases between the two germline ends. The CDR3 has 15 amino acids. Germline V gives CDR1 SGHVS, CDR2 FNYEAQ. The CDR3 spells CASSSTPQGSYEQYF. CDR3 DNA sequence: TGTGCCAGCAGCTCGACGCCACAGGGCTCCTACGAGCAGTACTTC.

This CDR3 is CASSINRQGNQPQHF. The CDR3 DNA is TGTGCCAGTAGTATCAACAGGCAGGGCAATCAGCCCCAGCATTTT. The rearrangement joins TRBV19 to TRBJ1-5; D perhaps matches TRBD1 (5 bases). The germline V gene has CDR1 LNHDA and CDR2 SQIVND (reference sequence). The CDR3 is 15 amino acids. Trimming left V 3 bases short and J 2 bases short, with 11 bases between.